Following are 30 T cell receptor beta chains from one sample sequenced in a study of cytomegalovirus exposure and HLA in healthy donors. Primers included in the PCR were 60 Vbeta and 13 Jbeta primers. Measured with immunoSEQ multiplex PCR; TCRdb has only the in-frame clones, and not every one. The data hold about 73,000 clones, with around 75% observed a single time. The material sequenced was PBMCs. The receptor set was obtained from a man aged 65 to 85 in good health and CMV-seronegative.

The V and J genes are TRBV5-1 and TRBJ2-5, with D possibly matching TRBD1 (7 bases). Germline values: CDR1 SGHRS, CDR2 YFSETQ. V was cut by 3 bases and J by 5 bases, with 11 bases left in between. The CDR3 is made up of 13 amino acids. Here the CDR3 DNA reads TGCGCCAGCAGCTCACAGGGGAGGGAGACCCAGTACTTC. Residues: CASSSQGRETQYF.

This clone turned up a few times. V and J are TRBV15 and TRBJ1-1; D not certain. Germline CDR1 LNHNV, CDR2 YYDKDF (reference sequence). The CDR3 consists of 15 residues. Trimming took off 0 bases at V and 4 bases at J, with 12 bases between the two ends. CDR3 amino acids: CATSRDLGSFTEAFF. CDR3 bases: TGTGCCACCAGCAGAGATTTGGGCAGCTTCACTGAAGCTTTCTTT.

The chain has TRBV27 and TRBJ1-2, with 7 nucleotides matching TRBD1. Per the germline V gene, CDR1 is MNHEY and CDR2 is SMNVEV (reference sequence). This CDR3 region has 13 residues. With V trimmed by 9 bases and J by 4 bases, 8 bases remained unmatched. DNA of the CDR3: TGTGCCAGTTCCCAGACAGGGTCCTATGGCTACACCTTC. Amino acids: CASSQTGSYGYTF.

This chain joins TRBV7-8 and TRBJ2-2; D is possibly TRBD1 (8 bases). CDR1 is SGHVS and CDR2 is FQNEAQ in the germline V gene. The CDR3 runs 16 residues. V lost 4 bases, J lost 2 bases, and 14 bases lay in between. CDR3 DNA: TGTGCCAGCAGCTCAACAGGGGGGGGTAACACCGGGGAGCTGTTTTTT. The encoded protein is CASSSTGGGNTGELFF.

The V call is TRBV19, the J call TRBJ1-1, with 7 positions matching TRBD1. Germline V gene lookup returns CDR1 LNHDA and CDR2 SQIVND (reference sequence). The CDR3 has 15 residues. V was clipped by 6 bases and J by 1 base; unmatched bases: 8. The CDR3 bases are TGTGCCAGTAGGCGTGCAGGGACAGCGAACACTGAAGCTTTCTTT. Encoded protein: CASRRAGTANTEAFF.

The chain recombines TRBV5-1 with TRBJ2-5, with D possibly being TRBD1 (5 bases). Trimming took off 0 bases at V and 3 bases at J, with 9 bases between the two ends. Per germline, CDR1 SGHRS and CDR2 YFSETQ. The CDR3 extends over 14 amino acids. The CDR3 bases are TGCGCCAGCAGCTTGGCCTCGACAGAAGAGACCCAGTACTTC. Its translation is CASSLASTEETQYF.

The rearrangement uses TRBV2 and TRBJ1-5, with TRBD1 matching 8 bases. Germline V CDR1 and CDR2: SNHLY, FYNNEI. CDR3 length: 17 residues. V shed 4 bases and J 1 base; nucleotides not matched to a gene: 9. The DNA for the CDR3 is TGTGCCAGCAGTGCATCGACAGGGGCGCTGAGCAATCAGCCCCAGCATTTT. This translates into CASSASTGALSNQPQHF.

The V call is TRBV30, the J call TRBJ1-1; D may be TRBD1 (6 bases). The CDR3 length is 16 residues. Germline V lookup: CDR1 GTSNPN, CDR2 SVGIG (reference sequence). V was clipped by 2 bases and J by 1 base, with 17 bases between them. In DNA form, the CDR3 reads TGTGCCTGGAGTCTAAGAACCGGGACAAAGAACACTGAAGCTTTCTTT. Amino acids: CAWSLRTGTKNTEAFF.

V usage is TRBV11-2 and J usage is TRBJ2-5; 7 bases map to TRBD2. Germline CDR1 reads SGHAT; CDR2 reads FQNNGV. This CDR3 is 15 amino acids long. J gave up 1 base and V 1 base, and 3 bases lay outside the gene matches. CDR3 residues: CASSLGASGQETQYF. The CDR3 DNA sequence: TGTGCCAGCAGCTTAGGGGCTAGCGGCCAAGAGACCCAGTACTTC.

The chain uses TRBV9 and TRBJ2-7; 9 bases fit TRBD1. The CDR3 extends over 15 amino acids. V was pared by 2 bases and J by 8 bases, with 11 bases of the junction left unmatched. Germline V gives CDR1 SGDLS, CDR2 YYNGEE. The CDR3 bases are TGTGCCAGCAGCGTGGCCGGGACAGGGCTTACGAAGCAGTACTTC. Translated, it gives CASSVAGTGLTKQYF.

V usage is TRBV21-1 and J usage is TRBJ2-7; the tabulated D call, TRBD1, remains unverified against the DNA. TRBV21-1 has pseudogene status. The CDR3 loop spans 15 amino acids. The CDR3 region has the DNA TGTGCCAACCCGCTTTTTGAGACAGGGGTCTACGAGCAGTACTTC. Its protein is CANPLFETGVYEQYF.

This clone has ten or more counts. The rearrangement uses TRBV2 and TRBJ2-3, with 14 nucleotides matching TRBD2. The CDR3 is made up of 17 amino acids. The trim removed 6 bases at V and 3 bases at J, leaving 8 bases unmatched. Per germline, CDR1 SNHLY and CDR2 FYNNEI. The CDR3 DNA reads TGTGCCAGCAGAGAACCGGGACTAGCGGGAGCGACAGATACGCAGTATTTT. Its translation is CASREPGLAGATDTQYF.

The rearrangement joins TRBV7-2 to TRBJ2-1; weak D call: TRBD1 (5 bases). Germline loops: CDR1 SGHTA, CDR2 FQGNSA. The CDR3 runs 17 residues. The V end was cut by 5 bases, the J end by 7 bases, with 24 bases between. The CDR3 here is CASSLRLMGPEKNEQFF. DNA for the CDR3: TGTGCCAGCAGCCTCCGCTTAATGGGGCCCGAAAAGAATGAGCAGTTCTTC.

The chain uses TRBV19 and TRBJ1-1; TRBD1 is a possible D gene (6 bases). CDR1 is LNHDA and CDR2 is SQIVND in the germline V gene (reference sequence). The V end was cut by 6 bases, the J end by 2 bases, with 10 bases between. The CDR3 is 13 residues long. DNA for the CDR3: TGTGCCAGTAGCAAGGGGGTAAACACTGAAGCTTTCTTT. Translation: CASSKGVNTEAFF.

The chain couples TRBV5-4 to TRBJ2-3; a possible D gene is TRBD2 (7 bases). Germline V gives CDR1 SGHNT, CDR2 YYREEE (reference sequence). The CDR3 covers 17 residues. Trimming removed 3 bases from V and 1 base from J, with 18 bases in between. This chain's CDR3 is CASSSGRGSRGTDTQYF. The DNA of the CDR3 is TGTGCCAGCAGCTCGGGGAGGGGGTCTCGGGGCACAGATACGCAGTATTTT.

The V call is TRBV7-8, the J call TRBJ2-1; no definite D call. The germline V gene has CDR1 SGHVS and CDR2 FQNEAQ. The CDR3 spans 12 residues. The germline V and J ends were trimmed by 2 bases and 7 bases, with 6 bases remaining between them. The CDR3 DNA reads as TGTGCCAGCAGCTTATACAGAAATGAGCAGTTCTTC. This codes for CASSLYRNEQFF.

CDR3 in DNA: TGTGCCAGTAGTGTCCTGGGACAGCCCTATGGCTACACCTTC. Encoded protein: CASSVLGQPYGYTF. The genes are TRBV19 and TRBJ1-2; 7 bases are shared with TRBD1. CDR1 LNHDA and CDR2 SQIVND come from the germline V gene (reference sequence). The CDR3 is 14 amino acids. The V gene end was trimmed by 5 bases and the J gene end by 4 bases; junction bases not matched to a gene: 7.

The V and J genes are TRBV7-2 and TRBJ2-7, with TRBD1 identical over 9 bases. The CDR3 is 14 amino acids. V was clipped by 3 bases and J by 1 base; unmatched bases: 1. Looked up from germline, CDR1 is SGHTA and CDR2 is FQGNSA. CDR3: CASSFDRGSYEQYF. The CDR3 DNA reads TGTGCCAGCAGCTTCGACAGGGGGTCCTACGAGCAGTACTTC.

CDR3 residues: CASRGSGGPTYNEQFF. CDR3 DNA: TGCGCCAGCAGAGGTAGCGGGGGTCCCACCTACAATGAGCAGTTCTTC. The chain combines TRBV10-2 with TRBJ2-1, with TRBD2 matching 9 bases. The V gene's germline CDR1 is WSHSY and CDR2 SAAADI. V lost 6 bases, J lost 2 bases, and 8 bases stayed unmatched. The CDR3 consists of 16 residues.

This sequence joins TRBV20-1 and TRBJ2-5; TRBD1 matches 7 bases. The J call may be wrong; the DNA end is better matched by TRBJ2-7. There are 11 residues in the CDR3. The germline CDR1 and CDR2 sequences are DFQATT and SNEGSKA (reference sequence). The CDR3 is CSFRDSYEQYF. CDR3 in DNA: TGCAGTTTCCGGGACAGCTACGAGCAGTACTTC.

This clone was seen a handful of times. The CDR3 loop reads CASSPGGANVLTF. The CDR3, as DNA: TGCGCCAGCAGCCCCGGGGGGGCCAACGTCCTGACTTTC. J is TRBJ2-6 and V is TRBV4-3; D remains unclear. Germline V gene sequence: CDR1 LGHNA, CDR2 YSLEER. There are 13 residues in the CDR3. V lost 4 bases and J 4 bases, leaving 5 bases between the germline ends.

The chain recombines TRBV7-2 with TRBJ1-5, with 7 bases identical to TRBD1. CDR3 length: 14 amino acids. Per the germline V gene, CDR1 is SGHTA and CDR2 is FQGNSA. Trimming took 2 bases from V and 2 from J; bases not matched to a gene: 0. In DNA form, the CDR3 reads TGTGCCAGCAGCTTACAGGGGGGCAATCAGCCCCAGCATTTT. This translates into CASSLQGGNQPQHF.

This rearrangement joins TRBV7-2 to TRBJ2-7; weak D call: TRBD1 (6 bases). The germline gives CDR1 SGHTA, CDR2 FQGNSA. This CDR3 is built from 14 residues. V dropped 5 bases and J dropped 0 bases, with 11 bases sitting between them. The CDR3 sequence is CASSRTGSSYEQYF. The CDR3 region has the DNA TGTGCCAGCAGCCGTACAGGGAGCTCCTACGAGCAGTACTTC.

This clone was seen repeatedly, ten times or more. This sequence joins TRBV14 and TRBJ1-6, with TRBD1 identical over 8 bases. The CDR3 is 16 residues long. Trimming cost V 3 bases and J 7 bases; bases outside gene matches: 8. From germline, CDR1 is SGHDN and CDR2 FVKESK. Written as DNA, the CDR3 is TGTGCCAGCAGCCACCGGACAGGGTTTTGGAATTCACCCCTCCACTTT. Its protein is CASSHRTGFWNSPLHF.

V and J are TRBV4-3 and TRBJ1-2; no clear D. V was pared by 4 bases and J by 0 bases, with 15 bases between. Germline-derived CDR1 and CDR2 are LGHNA and YSLEER. There are 16 residues in the CDR3. The CDR3 sequence: CASSPHHGPANYGYTF. Here the CDR3 DNA reads TGCGCCAGCAGCCCCCACCATGGGCCAGCTAACTATGGCTACACCTTC.

The chain combines TRBV5-5 with TRBJ1-1; unclear D gene. From germline, CDR1 is SGHKS and CDR2 YYEKEE (reference sequence). Between the trimmed V and J ends, which lost 4 bases and 1 base, there was a span of 14 bases. The length of the CDR3 is 15 residues. The CDR3 is CASSALVFGNTEAFF. CDR3 DNA sequence: TGTGCCAGCAGCGCCCTAGTTTTCGGGAACACTGAAGCTTTCTTT.

The J gene is TRBJ1-3, the V gene TRBV11-1; 7 bases agree with TRBD1. Unmatched junction bases numbered 3, after V lost 4 bases and J lost 0 bases. Per the germline V gene, CDR1 is SGHAT and CDR2 is FQDESV (reference sequence). CDR3 length: 15 residues. The CDR3 DNA sequence: TGTGCCAGCAGCTCTACAGGGGCCTCTGGAAACACCATATATTTT. The encoded protein is CASSSTGASGNTIYF.

The V gene is TRBV19, the J gene TRBJ1-5; D gene unclear. Germline V CDR1 and CDR2: LNHDA, SQIVND (reference sequence). CDR3 length: 11 amino acids. The V end lost 3 bases, the J end lost 10 bases, and 7 bases lay between the germline ends. The CDR3 protein is CASSITGPQHF. CDR3 sequence (DNA): TGTGCCAGTAGTATCACGGGACCCCAGCATTTT.

The rearrangement links TRBV4-3 to TRBJ2-3; 8 bases agree with TRBD1. The CDR3 runs to 19 residues. Looked up from germline, CDR1 is LGHNA and CDR2 is YSLEER. V lost 1 base and J lost 3; bases outside the gene matches: 15. CDR3 loop: CASSQVRTGLESRTDTQYF. The CDR3 DNA is TGCGCCAGCAGCCAAGTAAGGACAGGGTTGGAAAGTAGGACAGATACGCAGTATTTT.

The chain employs TRBV19 and TRBJ2-1; tentatively, D is TRBD2 (7 bases). The CDR3 consists of 17 residues. Per the germline V gene, CDR1 is LNHDA and CDR2 is SQIVND (reference sequence). V shed 0 bases and J shed 1 base, with 13 bases lying between them. The CDR3 DNA reads TGTGCCAGTAGTATAGAGGGAGGGGGGGCGTCCTACAATGAGCAGTTCTTC. This sequence encodes CASSIEGGGASYNEQFF.